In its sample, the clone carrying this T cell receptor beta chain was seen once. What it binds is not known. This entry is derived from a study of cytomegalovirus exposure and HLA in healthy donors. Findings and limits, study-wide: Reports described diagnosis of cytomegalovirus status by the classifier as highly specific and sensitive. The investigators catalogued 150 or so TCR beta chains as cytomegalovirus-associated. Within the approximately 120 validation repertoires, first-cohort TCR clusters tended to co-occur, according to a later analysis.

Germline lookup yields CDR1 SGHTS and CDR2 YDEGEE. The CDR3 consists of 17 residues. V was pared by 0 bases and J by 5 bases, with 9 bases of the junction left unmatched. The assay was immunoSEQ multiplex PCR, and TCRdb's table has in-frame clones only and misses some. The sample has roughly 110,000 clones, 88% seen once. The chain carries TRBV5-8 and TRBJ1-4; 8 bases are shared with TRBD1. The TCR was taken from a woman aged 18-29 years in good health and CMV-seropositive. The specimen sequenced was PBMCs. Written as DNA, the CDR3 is TGTGCCAGCAGCTTGGGACAGGGGCCAAGGGGAAATGAAAAACTGTTTTTT. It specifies CASSLGQGPRGNEKLFF.